This T cell receptor beta chain was documented in a study of blood T cell repertoires in COVID-19. Turning to the study itself: Italy, Spain and the United States were the sources of the convalescent and acute COVID-19 samples. T cells, B-cell-depleted T cells, or PBMCs provided the cDNA or gDNA that served as material.

Trimming removed 3 bases at V and 1 base at J, with 4 bases between. The length of the CDR3 is 13 residues. Germline-derived CDR1 and CDR2 are SGDLS and YYNGEE. In its sample, this clone was seen once. Authors' data handling: Counts of nucleated cells, estimated from reference gene primer amplification, were obtained. Profiling relied on immunoSEQ multiplex PCR, and the TCRdb table lists in-frame clones only, not all of them. From that table come the V and J calls and clone size; the DNA was used to work out D and trimming. This table holds about 250,000 clones, 75% to 85% found once. The rearrangement joins TRBV9 to TRBJ2-2, with no clear D. The clonotype comes from a human donor in a cohort sampled during active COVID-19. The sample comprised peripheral blood. This CDR3 reads CASSARNTGELFF. The CDR3 DNA is TGTGCCAGCAGCGCCCGGAACACCGGGGAGCTGTTTTTT.